This is a list of T cell receptor beta chains from one sample in a study of blood T cell repertoires in COVID-19. Generated by immunoSEQ multiplex PCR, the TCRdb table keeps only in-frame clones and is missing some. The sample carries about 150,000 clones, about four fifths recorded once. The sequencing input was PBMCs or T cells enriched from blood (not recorded which). The receptors derive from a man aged 50 or older who had recovered from COVID-19. Both conserved end residues are part of each CDR3. D genes are given only for firm matches. The listing skips clone size in some rows; elsewhere it reads once, few, many or a size class.

clone size: -
V gene: TRBV7-8
D gene: -
J gene: TRBJ1-1
CDR3 DNA: TGTGCCAGCAGCAACATGGAGGGGTACACTGAAGCTTTCTTT
CDR3 protein: CASSNMEGYTEAFF

clone size: -
V gene: TRBV29-1
D gene: -
J gene: TRBJ1-1
CDR3 DNA: TGCAGCGCCGCAGCTGGGAGCACTGAAGCTTTCTTT
CDR3 protein: CSAAAGSTEAFF

clone size: -
V gene: TRBV5-1
D gene: TRBD1
J gene: TRBJ2-7
CDR3 DNA: TGCGCCAGCAGCCTGGCAGGGGCAGGGGGAAAGTTGTACGAGCAGTACTTC
CDR3 protein: CASSLAGAGGKLYEQYF

clone size: -
V gene: TRBV28
D gene: TRBD1
J gene: TRBJ1-1
CDR3 DNA: TGTGCCAGCACCCGGGACAGGGGAGGAACTGAAGCTTTCTTT
CDR3 protein: CASTRDRGGTEAFF

clone size: -
V gene: TRBV28
D gene: -
J gene: TRBJ2-7
CDR3 DNA: TGTGCCAGCAAAGGGACACCCTACGAGCAGTACTTC
CDR3 protein: CASKGTPYEQYF

clone size: -
V gene: TRBV7-3
D gene: -
J gene: TRBJ1-6
CDR3 DNA: TGTGCCAGCAGCTCTGGGGGAGGTTCACCCCTCCACTTT
CDR3 protein: CASSSGGGSPLHF

clone size: -
V gene: TRBV7-6
D gene: -
J gene: TRBJ1-4
CDR3 DNA: TGTGCCAGCAGCCGGACAGCAACTAATGAAAAACTGTTTTTT
CDR3 protein: CASSRTATNEKLFF

clone size: -
V gene: TRBV7-3
D gene: TRBD1
J gene: TRBJ1-6
CDR3 DNA: TGTGCCAGCAGCTTAAGGGCTGGACAGGGAAACAACTCACCCCTCCACTTT
CDR3 protein: CASSLRAGQGNNSPLHF

clone size: once
V gene: TRBV3-1/TRBV3-2
D gene: TRBD1
J gene: TRBJ1-2
CDR3 DNA: TGTGCCAGCAGGAGGGGACAGACATATGGCTACACCTTC
CDR3 protein: CASRRGQTYGYTF

clone size: -
V gene: TRBV12-5
D gene: -
J gene: TRBJ1-1
CDR3 DNA: TGTGCTAGTGGTTTGGTGTTGGGGGGGCATTACACTGAAGCTTTCTTT
CDR3 protein: CASGLVLGGHYTEAFF

clone size: -
V gene: TRBV4-1
D gene: TRBD2
J gene: TRBJ2-5
CDR3 DNA: TGCGCCAGCAGCCAAGAGGGACTAGCGGGGGGCGGGGAGACCCAGTACTTC
CDR3 protein: CASSQEGLAGGGETQYF

clone size: few
V gene: TRBV6-5
D gene: TRBD1
J gene: TRBJ2-1
CDR3 DNA: TGTGCCAGCAGTTACATGGACAGGGGGCTAGGAGAGCAGTTCTTC
CDR3 protein: CASSYMDRGLGEQFF

clone size: -
V gene: TRBV9
D gene: TRBD2
J gene: TRBJ2-2
CDR3 DNA: TGTGCCAGCAGCGTAGTGAGCGGCGGGGGGGCTTCGAACACCGGGGAGCTGTTTTTT
CDR3 protein: CASSVVSGGGASNTGELFF

clone size: -
V gene: TRBV3-1/TRBV3-2
D gene: -
J gene: TRBJ1-1
CDR3 DNA: TGTGCCAGCAGCCCTAGGGCCTGGCAGGGGAACACTGAAGCTTTCTTT
CDR3 protein: CASSPRAWQGNTEAFF

clone size: -
V gene: TRBV7-2
D gene: -
J gene: TRBJ2-1
CDR3 DNA: TGTGCCAGCAGCTTCAGGAAGGATGAGCAGTTCTTC
CDR3 protein: CASSFRKDEQFF

clone size: -
V gene: TRBV6-5
D gene: -
J gene: TRBJ2-7
CDR3 DNA: TGTGCCAGCAGTTACGGAGCGGCGAACGAGCAGTACTTC
CDR3 protein: CASSYGAANEQYF

clone size: -
V gene: TRBV7-9
D gene: -
J gene: TRBJ1-6
CDR3 DNA: TGTGCCAGCGGCCCTTCCGACAGAGCCAGCTATAATTCACCCCTCCACTTT
CDR3 protein: CASGPSDRASYNSPLHF

clone size: -
V gene: TRBV30
D gene: -
J gene: TRBJ1-2
CDR3 DNA: TGTGCCCTGACCGGGACACTCTATGGCTACACCTTC
CDR3 protein: CALTGTLYGYTF

clone size: -
V gene: TRBV6-6
D gene: -
J gene: TRBJ1-4
CDR3 DNA: TGTGCCAGCAGTTACGCAGTTGCAACTAATGAAAAACTGTTTTTT
CDR3 protein: CASSYAVATNEKLFF

clone size: -
V gene: TRBV7-2
D gene: -
J gene: TRBJ2-2
CDR3 DNA: TGTGCCAGCAGCTTAGTATCTAGTGTCACCGGGGAGCTGTTTTTT
CDR3 protein: CASSLVSSVTGELFF

clone size: few
V gene: TRBV5-1
D gene: TRBD1
J gene: TRBJ2-2
CDR3 DNA: TGCGCCAGCAGCCTACCGGGACAGGGAGTCGGGGAGCTGTTTTTT
CDR3 protein: CASSLPGQGVGELFF

clone size: -
V gene: TRBV4-1
D gene: TRBD1
J gene: TRBJ1-6
CDR3 DNA: TGCGCCAGCAGCACACAGGGGGAGATTAATTCACCCCTCCACTTT
CDR3 protein: CASSTQGEINSPLHF

clone size: -
V gene: TRBV19
D gene: -
J gene: TRBJ1-6
CDR3 DNA: TGTGCCAGTAGTATGCTCGCTCAGGTACTCCTCCACTTT
CDR3 protein: CASSMLAQVLLHF

clone size: -
V gene: TRBV6-5
D gene: -
J gene: TRBJ1-1
CDR3 DNA: TGTGCCAGCAGGAGGGGAGGGACTGAAGCTTTCTTT
CDR3 protein: CASRRGGTEAFF

clone size: -
V gene: TRBV7-2
D gene: -
J gene: TRBJ2-3
CDR3 DNA: TGTGCCAGCAGCTTAGCGACTACTCAAACAGATACGCAGTATTTT
CDR3 protein: CASSLATTQTDTQYF

clone size: once
V gene: TRBV5-6
D gene: TRBD1
J gene: TRBJ1-1
CDR3 DNA: TGTGCCAGCAGCTTAAAACAGGGGATTGAAGCTTTCTTT
CDR3 protein: CASSLKQGIEAFF

clone size: -
V gene: TRBV19
D gene: TRBD1
J gene: TRBJ1-2
CDR3 DNA: TGTGCCAGTAGTATGGGACCCGGGACAGGGGGCGGTGATGGCTACACCTTC
CDR3 protein: CASSMGPGTGGGDGYTF

clone size: -
V gene: TRBV18
D gene: -
J gene: TRBJ2-7
CDR3 DNA: TGTGCCAGCTCACCACCATCCGGTAGCCACGAGCAGTACTTC
CDR3 protein: CASSPPSGSHEQYF

clone size: -
V gene: TRBV9
D gene: -
J gene: TRBJ2-6
CDR3 DNA: TGTGCCAGCAGCGTAGTATCGAAGGGGTTTGGGGCCAACGTCCTGACTTTC
CDR3 protein: CASSVVSKGFGANVLTF

clone size: -
V gene: TRBV9
D gene: -
J gene: TRBJ2-4
CDR3 DNA: TGTGCCAGCAGCGTAGGTGGGCAGGGTGACATTCAGTACTTC
CDR3 protein: CASSVGGQGDIQYF

clone size: -
V gene: TRBV24-1
D gene: -
J gene: TRBJ1-2
CDR3 DNA: TGTGCCACCAGTGATGCGGGGGCCGACTATGGCTACACCTTC
CDR3 protein: CATSDAGADYGYTF

clone size: -
V gene: TRBV19
D gene: -
J gene: TRBJ1-2
CDR3 DNA: TGTGCCAGTAGTGGGAAGGGGCAAGGCTATGGCTACACCTTC
CDR3 protein: CASSGKGQGYGYTF

clone size: -
V gene: TRBV7-2
D gene: -
J gene: TRBJ1-5
CDR3 DNA: TGTGCCAGCAGCTTAAACAGGGCGATTAGCAATCAGCCCCAGCATTTT
CDR3 protein: CASSLNRAISNQPQHF